This paragraph reports one TCR beta chain. The antigen is not known. This CDR3 has 13 residues. CDR1 is SGHRS and CDR2 is YFSETQ in the germline V gene. Trimming removed 3 bases at V and 7 bases at J, with 10 bases between. The source of the sample is a study of cytomegalovirus exposure and HLA in healthy donors. Whole-study context: A subsequent analysis stated that the 120 or so validation repertoires were run on the same platform as the approximately 610 first-cohort repertoires.

Overall study results and limits: Three CMV-associated chains were confirmed in vitro to be specific for CMV antigens. Reportedly, diagnosis of cytomegalovirus status by the classifier showed high specificity and sensitivity.

Produced via immunoSEQ multiplex PCR; TCRdb's table is partial and in-frame only. The sample has 260,000 or so clones; 85% to 90% are singletons. Separate from the approximately 730-subject first cohort, the 120-subject validation cohort was the one that the donors belonged to. The V gene is TRBV5-1, the J gene TRBJ1-4; maybe TRBD1 (5 bases). The receptor comes from a woman between 18 and 29 years old in good health and CMV-seronegative. The sequencing input was PBMCs. CDR3 bases: TGCGCCAGCAGCTGGGGGGAAACTGAAAAACTGTTTTTT. Its translation: CASSWGETEKLFF.